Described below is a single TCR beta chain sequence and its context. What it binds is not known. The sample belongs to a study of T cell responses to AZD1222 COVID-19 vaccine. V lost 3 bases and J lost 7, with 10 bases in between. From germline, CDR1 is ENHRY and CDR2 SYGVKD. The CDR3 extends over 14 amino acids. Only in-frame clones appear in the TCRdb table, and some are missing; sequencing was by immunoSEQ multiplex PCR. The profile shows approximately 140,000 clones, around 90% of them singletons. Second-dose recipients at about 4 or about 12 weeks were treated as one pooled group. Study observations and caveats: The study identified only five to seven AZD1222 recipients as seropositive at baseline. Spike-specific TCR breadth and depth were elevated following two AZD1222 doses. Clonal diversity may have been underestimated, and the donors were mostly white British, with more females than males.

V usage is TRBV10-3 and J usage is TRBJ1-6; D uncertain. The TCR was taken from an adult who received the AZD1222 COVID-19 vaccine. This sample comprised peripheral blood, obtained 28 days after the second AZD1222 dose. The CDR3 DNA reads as TGTGCCATCAGTGACGGAGGGAGCAATTCACCCCTCCACTTT. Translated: CAISDGGSNSPLHF.